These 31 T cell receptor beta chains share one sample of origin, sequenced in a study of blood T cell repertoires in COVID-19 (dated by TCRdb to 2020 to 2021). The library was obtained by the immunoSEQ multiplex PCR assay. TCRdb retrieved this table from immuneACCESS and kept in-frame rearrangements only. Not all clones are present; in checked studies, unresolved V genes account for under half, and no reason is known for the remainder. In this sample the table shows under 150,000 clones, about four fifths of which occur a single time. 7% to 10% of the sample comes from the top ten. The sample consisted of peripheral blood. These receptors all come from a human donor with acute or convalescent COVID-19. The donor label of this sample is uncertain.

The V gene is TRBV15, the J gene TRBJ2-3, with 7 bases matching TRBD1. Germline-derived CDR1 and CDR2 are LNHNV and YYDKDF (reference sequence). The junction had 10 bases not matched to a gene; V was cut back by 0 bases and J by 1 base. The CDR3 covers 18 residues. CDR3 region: CATSRDTQGVIGTDTQYF. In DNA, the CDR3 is TGTGCCACCAGCAGAGATACCCAGGGGGTGATAGGCACAGATACGCAGTATTTT.

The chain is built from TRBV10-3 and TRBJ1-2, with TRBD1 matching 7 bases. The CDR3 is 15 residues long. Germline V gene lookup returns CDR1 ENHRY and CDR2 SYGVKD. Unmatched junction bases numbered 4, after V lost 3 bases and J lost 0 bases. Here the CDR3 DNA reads TGTGCCATCAGTGACCCTGGGACAGCTAACTATGGCTACACCTTC. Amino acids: CAISDPGTANYGYTF.

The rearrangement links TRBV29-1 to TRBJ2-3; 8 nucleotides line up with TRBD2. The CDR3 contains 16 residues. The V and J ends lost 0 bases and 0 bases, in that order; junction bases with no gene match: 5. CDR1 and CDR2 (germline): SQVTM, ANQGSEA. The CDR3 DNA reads TGCAGCGTTGAAGATAGACTAGCGTCTAGCACAGATACGCAGTATTTT. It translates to CSVEDRLASSTDTQYF.

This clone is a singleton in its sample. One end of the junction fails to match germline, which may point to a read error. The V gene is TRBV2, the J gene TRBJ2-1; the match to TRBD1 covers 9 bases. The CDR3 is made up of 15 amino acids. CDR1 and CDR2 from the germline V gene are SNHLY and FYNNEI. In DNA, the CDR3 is TGTGCCAGCAGTCCGGGACAGGGCCCCTACGATGAGCAGTTCTTC. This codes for CASSPGQGPYDEQFF.

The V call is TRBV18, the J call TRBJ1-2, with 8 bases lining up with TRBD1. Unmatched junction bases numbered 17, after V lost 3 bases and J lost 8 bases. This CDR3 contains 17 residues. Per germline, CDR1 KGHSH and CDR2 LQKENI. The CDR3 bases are TGTGCCAGCTCACCTAGGGACAGGTCCTTGAGTGGGAACGGCTACACCTTC. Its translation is CASSPRDRSLSGNGYTF.

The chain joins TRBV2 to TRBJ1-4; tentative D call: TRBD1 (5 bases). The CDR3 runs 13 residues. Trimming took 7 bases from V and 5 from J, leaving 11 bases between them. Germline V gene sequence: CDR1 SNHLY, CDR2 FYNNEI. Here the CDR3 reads CASKRPGNEKLFF. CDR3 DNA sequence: TGTGCCAGCAAAAGGCCAGGGAATGAAAAACTGTTTTTT.

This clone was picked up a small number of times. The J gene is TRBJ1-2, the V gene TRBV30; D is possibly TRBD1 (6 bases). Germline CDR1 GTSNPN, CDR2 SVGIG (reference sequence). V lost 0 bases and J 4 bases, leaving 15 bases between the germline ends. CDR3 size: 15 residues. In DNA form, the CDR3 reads TGTGCCTGGAGTGTTCACAGGGCAGGCGCCTATGGCTACACCTTC. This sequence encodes CAWSVHRAGAYGYTF. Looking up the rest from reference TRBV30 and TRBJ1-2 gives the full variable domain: SQTIHQWPATLVQPVGSPLSLECTVEGTSNPNLYWYRQAAGRGLQLLFYSVGIGQISSEVPQNLSASRPQDRQFILSSKKLLLSDSGFYLCAWSVHRAGAYGYTFGSGTRLTVV.

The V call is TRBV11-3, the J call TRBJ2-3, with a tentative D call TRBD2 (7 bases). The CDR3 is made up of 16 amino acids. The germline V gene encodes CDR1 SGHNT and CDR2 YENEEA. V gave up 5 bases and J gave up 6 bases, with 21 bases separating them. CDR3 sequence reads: CASSPTRGLTRDTQYF. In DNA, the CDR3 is TGTGCCAGCAGCCCCACGCGGGGGCTTACCCGGGATACGCAGTATTTT.

The CDR3 protein is CATSDGHGSYNEQFF. CDR3 in DNA: TGTGCCACCAGTGATGGACACGGCTCCTACAATGAGCAGTTCTTC. This chain connects TRBV24-1 to TRBJ2-1; the D gene is possibly TRBD1 (5 bases). The germline CDR1 and CDR2 sequences are KGHDR and SFDVKD. The V end lost 3 bases, the J end lost 0 bases, and 8 bases lay between the germline ends. The CDR3 covers 15 residues.

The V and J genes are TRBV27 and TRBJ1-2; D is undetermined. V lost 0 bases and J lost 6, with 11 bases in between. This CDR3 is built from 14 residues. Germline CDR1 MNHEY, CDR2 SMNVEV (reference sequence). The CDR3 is CASSLSRRVNGYTF. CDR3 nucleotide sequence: TGTGCCAGCAGTTTATCGAGGAGGGTCAATGGCTACACCTTC.

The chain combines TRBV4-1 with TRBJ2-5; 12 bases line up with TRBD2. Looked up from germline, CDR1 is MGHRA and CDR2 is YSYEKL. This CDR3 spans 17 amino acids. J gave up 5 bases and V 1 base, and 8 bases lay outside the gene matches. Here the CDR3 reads CASSQGLAGGPFETQYF. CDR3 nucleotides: TGCGCCAGCAGCCAAGGTCTAGCGGGGGGGCCGTTTGAGACCCAGTACTTC.

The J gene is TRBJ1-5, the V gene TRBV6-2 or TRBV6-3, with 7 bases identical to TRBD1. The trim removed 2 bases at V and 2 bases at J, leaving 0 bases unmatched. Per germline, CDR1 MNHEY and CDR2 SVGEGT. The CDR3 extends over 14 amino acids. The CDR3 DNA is TGTGCCAGCAGTTACGGGACAGGCAATCAGCCCCAGCATTTT. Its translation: CASSYGTGNQPQHF.

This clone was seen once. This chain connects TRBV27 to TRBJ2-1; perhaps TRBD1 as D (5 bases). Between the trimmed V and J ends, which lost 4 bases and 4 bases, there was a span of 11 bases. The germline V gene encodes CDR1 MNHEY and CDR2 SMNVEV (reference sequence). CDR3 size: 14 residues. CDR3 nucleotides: TGTGCCAGCAGTTGGCAAGGGGTTTACAATGAGCAGTTCTTC. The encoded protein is CASSWQGVYNEQFF.

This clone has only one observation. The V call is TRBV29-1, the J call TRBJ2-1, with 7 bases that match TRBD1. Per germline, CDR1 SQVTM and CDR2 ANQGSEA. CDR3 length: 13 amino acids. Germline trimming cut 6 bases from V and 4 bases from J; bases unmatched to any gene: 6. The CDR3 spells CSVRDRLYNEQFF. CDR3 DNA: TGCAGCGTCCGGGACAGATTATACAATGAGCAGTTCTTC.

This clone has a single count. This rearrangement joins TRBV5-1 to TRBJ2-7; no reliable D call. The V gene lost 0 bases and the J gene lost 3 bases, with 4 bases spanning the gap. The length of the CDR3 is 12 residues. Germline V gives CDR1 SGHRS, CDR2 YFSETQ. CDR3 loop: CASSLGHYEQYF. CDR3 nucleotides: TGCGCCAGCAGCTTGGGTCACTACGAGCAGTACTTC.

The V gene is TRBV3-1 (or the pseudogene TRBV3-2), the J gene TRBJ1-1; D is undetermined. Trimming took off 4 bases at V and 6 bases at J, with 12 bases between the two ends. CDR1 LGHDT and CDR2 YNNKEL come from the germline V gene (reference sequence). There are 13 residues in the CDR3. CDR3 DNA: TGTGCCAGCAGCCGTCTAGAAGTTGCTGAAGCTTTCTTT. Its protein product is CASSRLEVAEAFF.

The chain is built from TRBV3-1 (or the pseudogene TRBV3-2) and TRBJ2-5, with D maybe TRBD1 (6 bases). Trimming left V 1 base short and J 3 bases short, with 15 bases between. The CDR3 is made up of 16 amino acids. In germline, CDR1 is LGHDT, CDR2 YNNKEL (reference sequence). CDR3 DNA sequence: TGTGCCAGCAGCCAAGGGGTGAACAGGGATAAAGAGACCCAGTACTTC. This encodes CASSQGVNRDKETQYF.

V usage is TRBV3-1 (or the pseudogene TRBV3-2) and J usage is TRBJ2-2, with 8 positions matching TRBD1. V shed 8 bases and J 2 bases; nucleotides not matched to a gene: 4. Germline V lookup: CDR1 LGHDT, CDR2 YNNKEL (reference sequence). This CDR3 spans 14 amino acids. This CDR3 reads CASGTGLNTGELFF. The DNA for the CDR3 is TGTGCCAGCGGGACAGGCCTCAACACCGGGGAGCTGTTTTTT.

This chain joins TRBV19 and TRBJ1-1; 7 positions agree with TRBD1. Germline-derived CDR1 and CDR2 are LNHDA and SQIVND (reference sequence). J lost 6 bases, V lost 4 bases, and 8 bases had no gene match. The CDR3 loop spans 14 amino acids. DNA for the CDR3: TGTGCCAGTAGTAGACAGGGCCCCGGGGCTGAAGCTTTCTTT. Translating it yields CASSRQGPGAEAFF. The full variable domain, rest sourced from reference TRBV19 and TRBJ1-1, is DGGITQSPKYLFRKEGQNVTLSCEQNLNHDAMYWYRQDPGQGLRLIYYSQIVNDFQKGDIAEGYSVSREKKESFPLTVTSAQKNPTAFYLCASSRQGPGAEAFFGQGTRLTVV.

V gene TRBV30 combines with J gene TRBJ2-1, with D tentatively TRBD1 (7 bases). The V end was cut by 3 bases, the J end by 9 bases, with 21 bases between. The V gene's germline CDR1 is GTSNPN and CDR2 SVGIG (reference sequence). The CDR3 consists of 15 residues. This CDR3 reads CAWRYFGTAGGEQFF. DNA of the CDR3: TGTGCCTGGAGATACTTTGGGACAGCCGGGGGTGAGCAGTTCTTC.

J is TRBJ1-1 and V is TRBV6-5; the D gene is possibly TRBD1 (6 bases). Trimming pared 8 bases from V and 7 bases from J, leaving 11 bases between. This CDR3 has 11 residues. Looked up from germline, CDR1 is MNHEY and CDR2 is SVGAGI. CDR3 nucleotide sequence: TGTGCCAGCGGTCAGGGGAATGAAGCTTTCTTT. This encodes CASGQGNEAFF.

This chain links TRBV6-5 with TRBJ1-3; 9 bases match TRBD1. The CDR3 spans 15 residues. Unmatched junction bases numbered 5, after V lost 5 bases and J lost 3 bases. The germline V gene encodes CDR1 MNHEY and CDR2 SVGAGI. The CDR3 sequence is CASSPDRGVGNTIYF. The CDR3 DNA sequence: TGTGCCAGCAGTCCCGACAGGGGGGTTGGAAACACCATATATTTT.

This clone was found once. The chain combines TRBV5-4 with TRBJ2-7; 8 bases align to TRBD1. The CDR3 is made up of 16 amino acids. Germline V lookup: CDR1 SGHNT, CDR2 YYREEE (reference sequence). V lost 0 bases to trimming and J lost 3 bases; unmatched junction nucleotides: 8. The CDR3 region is CASSLEIGGQGYEQYV. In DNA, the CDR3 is TGTGCCAGCAGCTTGGAGATAGGAGGACAGGGCTACGAGCAGTACGTC.

CDR3 loop: CAISASSYNEQFF. The CDR3 nucleotides read TGTGCCATCTCAGCTAGCAGCTACAATGAGCAGTTCTTC. This chain connects TRBV10-3 to TRBJ2-1; a weak D match, TRBD2 (5 bases). The CDR3 is 13 residues long. Germline values: CDR1 ENHRY, CDR2 SYGVKD. The germline V and J ends were trimmed by 8 bases and 3 bases, with 11 bases remaining between them.

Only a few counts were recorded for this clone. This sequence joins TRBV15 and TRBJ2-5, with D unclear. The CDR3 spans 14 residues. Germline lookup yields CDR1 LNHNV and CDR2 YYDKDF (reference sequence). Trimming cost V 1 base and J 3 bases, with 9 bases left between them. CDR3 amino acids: CATSRVGGEETQYF. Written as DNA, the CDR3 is TGTGCCACCAGCAGAGTTGGCGGAGAAGAGACCCAGTACTTC.

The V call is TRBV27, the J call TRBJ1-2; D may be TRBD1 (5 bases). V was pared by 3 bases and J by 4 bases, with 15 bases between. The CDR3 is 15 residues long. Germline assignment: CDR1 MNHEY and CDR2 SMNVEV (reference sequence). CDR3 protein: CASSFVAGVFYGYTF. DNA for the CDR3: TGTGCCAGCAGTTTTGTGGCGGGGGTCTTCTATGGCTACACCTTC.

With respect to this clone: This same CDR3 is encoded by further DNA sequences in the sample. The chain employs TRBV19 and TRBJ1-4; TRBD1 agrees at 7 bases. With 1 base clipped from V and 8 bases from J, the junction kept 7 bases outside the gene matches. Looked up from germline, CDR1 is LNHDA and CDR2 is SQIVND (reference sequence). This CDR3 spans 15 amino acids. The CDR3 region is CASSIGRQGREKLFF. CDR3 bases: TGTGCCAGTAGTATAGGACGACAGGGAAGAGAAAAACTGTTTTTT.

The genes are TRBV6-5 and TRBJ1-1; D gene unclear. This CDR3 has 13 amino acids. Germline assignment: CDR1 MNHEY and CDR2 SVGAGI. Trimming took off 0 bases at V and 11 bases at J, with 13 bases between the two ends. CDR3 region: CASSYSRERSAFF. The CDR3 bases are TGTGCCAGCAGTTACTCGCGGGAACGCAGCGCTTTCTTT.

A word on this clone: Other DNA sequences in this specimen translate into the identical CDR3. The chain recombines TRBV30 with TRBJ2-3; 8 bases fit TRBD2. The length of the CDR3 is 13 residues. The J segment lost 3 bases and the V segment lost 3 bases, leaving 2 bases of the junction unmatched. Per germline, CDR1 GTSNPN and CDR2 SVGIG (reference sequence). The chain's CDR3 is CAWRRGATDTQYF. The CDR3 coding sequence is TGTGCCTGGAGGCGGGGGGCAACAGATACGCAGTATTTT.

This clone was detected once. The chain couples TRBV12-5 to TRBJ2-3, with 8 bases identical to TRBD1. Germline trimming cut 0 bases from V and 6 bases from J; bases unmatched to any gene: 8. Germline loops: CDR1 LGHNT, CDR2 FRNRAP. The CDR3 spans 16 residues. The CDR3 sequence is CASGLVLGQGLDTQYF. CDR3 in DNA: TGTGCTAGTGGTTTGGTACTCGGACAGGGACTCGATACGCAGTATTTT.

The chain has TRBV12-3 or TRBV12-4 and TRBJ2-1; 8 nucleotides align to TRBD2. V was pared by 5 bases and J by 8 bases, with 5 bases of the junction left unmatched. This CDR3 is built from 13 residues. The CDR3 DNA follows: TGTGCCAGCAGTGGGAGTAGCGGGGATGAGCAGTTCTTC. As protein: CASSGSSGDEQFF.